Following are 8 T cell receptor beta chains from one sample sequenced in a study of T-cell memory formation after mild COVID-19. TCRdb passed the 5' RACE reads through MiXCR, listing each CDR3 protein once. The sample records roughly 100,000 distinct CDR3 sequences, over 15% being singletons. Sequenced: PBMCs or a T cell subset sorted from them (not recorded which). These receptors were obtained from an adult woman who had mild COVID-19 (a few samples of this study predate the infection). Cell type and time point are not known.

This clonotype was observed a handful of times. The chain has TRBV25-1 and TRBJ1-2; D remains ambiguous. Trimming left V 6 bases short and J 5 bases short, with 7 bases between. The CDR3 sequence is 11 residues long. CDR1 is MGHDK and CDR2 is SYGVNS in the germline V gene. In DNA, the CDR3 is TGTGCCAGCAGGAGCGTATATGGCTACACCTTC. Protein: CASRSVYGYTF.

The CDR3 protein is CASSSLGLAGAGWRTYNEQFF. CDR3 nucleotides: TGTGCCAGCAGCTCACTCGGACTAGCGGGAGCGGGGTGGAGGACCTACAATGAGCAGTTCTTC. V and J are TRBV7-2 and TRBJ2-1, with 13 bases aligning to TRBD2. The germline V gene has CDR1 SGHTA and CDR2 FQGNSA. CDR3 size: 21 residues. The V segment lost 4 bases and the J segment 2 bases; nucleotides outside the gene matches: 17.

The chain uses TRBV5-1 and TRBJ1-1; 11 bases agree with TRBD1. The CDR3 runs 15 residues. Per the germline V gene, CDR1 is SGHRS and CDR2 is YFSETQ. Germline trimming cut 3 bases from V and 7 bases from J; bases unmatched to any gene: 8. The CDR3 reads CASSSGQGDGDEAFF. CDR3 nucleotide sequence: TGCGCCAGCAGCTCGGGACAGGGGGATGGAGATGAAGCTTTCTTT.

V gene TRBV5-1 combines with J gene TRBJ2-3; D perhaps matches TRBD1 (7 bases). This CDR3 has 16 residues. Trimming took 0 bases from V and 0 from J, leaving 11 bases between them. Germline loops: CDR1 SGHRS, CDR2 YFSETQ. DNA for the CDR3: TGCGCCAGCAGCTTGGTGGAGGGGGCTAGCACAGATACGCAGTATTTT. Translation gives CASSLVEGASTDTQYF.

This clonotype has only a few counts. The chain has TRBV9 and TRBJ2-5; the D is unclear. The length of the CDR3 is 13 residues. In germline, CDR1 is SGDLS, CDR2 YYNGEE. V was clipped by 4 bases and J by 5 bases, with 12 bases between them. This CDR3 reads CASSPPGRETQYF. DNA of the CDR3: TGTGCCAGCAGCCCGCCTGGGCGGGAGACCCAGTACTTC.

CDR3 in DNA: TGTGCCACCAGTGAACAGGGGACAGGGATCAACGAGCAGTACTTC. Protein product: CATSEQGTGINEQYF. This rearrangement joins TRBV24-1 to TRBJ2-7; 9 bases are a match to TRBD1. Looked up from germline, CDR1 is KGHDR and CDR2 is SFDVKD. The V gene end was trimmed by 4 bases and the J gene end by 5 bases; junction bases not matched to a gene: 8. The CDR3 loop spans 15 amino acids.

Only a few counts were recorded for this clonotype. V gene TRBV24-1 combines with J gene TRBJ2-3; D unclear. The CDR3 contains 14 residues. Germline V gene sequence: CDR1 KGHDR, CDR2 SFDVKD. With 0 bases removed from V and 1 base from J, the gap between germline ends came to 4 bases. The CDR3 sequence is CATSDLRGTDTQYF. DNA of the CDR3: TGTGCCACCAGTGATTTGCGGGGCACAGATACGCAGTATTTT.

The genes are TRBV24-1 and TRBJ2-3, with TRBD1 matching over 8 bases. The CDR3 runs to 17 residues. Looked up from germline, CDR1 is KGHDR and CDR2 is SFDVKD. The ends lost 4 bases at V and 1 base at J; junction bases unmatched: 9. This CDR3 is CATSDLKTGGGTDTQYF. The CDR3 DNA is TGTGCCACCAGTGACCTGAAAACAGGGGGAGGCACAGATACGCAGTATTTT.